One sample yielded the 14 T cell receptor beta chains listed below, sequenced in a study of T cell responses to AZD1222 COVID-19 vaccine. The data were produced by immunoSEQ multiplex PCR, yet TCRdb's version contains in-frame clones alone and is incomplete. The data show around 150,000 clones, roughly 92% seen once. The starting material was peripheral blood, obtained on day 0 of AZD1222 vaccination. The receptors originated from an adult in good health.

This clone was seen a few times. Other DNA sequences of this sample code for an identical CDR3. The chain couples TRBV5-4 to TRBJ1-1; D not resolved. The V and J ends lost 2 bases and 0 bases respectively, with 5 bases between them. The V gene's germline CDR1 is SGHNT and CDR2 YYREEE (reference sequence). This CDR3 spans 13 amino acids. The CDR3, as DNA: TGTGCCAGCAGCTTATTGATGAACACTGAAGCTTTCTTT. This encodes CASSLLMNTEAFF.

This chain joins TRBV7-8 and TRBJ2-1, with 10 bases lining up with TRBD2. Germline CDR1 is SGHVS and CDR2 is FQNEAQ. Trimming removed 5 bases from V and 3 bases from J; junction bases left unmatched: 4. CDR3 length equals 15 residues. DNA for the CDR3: TGTGCCAGCAGCCCACTAGCGGGGAACTACAATGAGCAGTTCTTC. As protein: CASSPLAGNYNEQFF.

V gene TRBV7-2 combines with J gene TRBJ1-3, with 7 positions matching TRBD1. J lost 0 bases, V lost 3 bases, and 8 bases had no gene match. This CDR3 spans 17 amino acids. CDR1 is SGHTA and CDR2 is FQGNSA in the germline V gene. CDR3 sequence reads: CASSLGSDRPSGNTIYF. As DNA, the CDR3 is TGTGCCAGCAGCTTGGGGTCGGACAGGCCCTCTGGAAACACCATATATTTT.

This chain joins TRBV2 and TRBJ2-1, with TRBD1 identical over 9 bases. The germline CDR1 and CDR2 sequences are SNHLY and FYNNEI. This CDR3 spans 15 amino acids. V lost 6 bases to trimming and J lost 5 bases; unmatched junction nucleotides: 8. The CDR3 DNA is TGTGCCAGCAGGGGCCGGGACAGGGCGGACAATGAGCAGTTCTTC. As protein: CASRGRDRADNEQFF.

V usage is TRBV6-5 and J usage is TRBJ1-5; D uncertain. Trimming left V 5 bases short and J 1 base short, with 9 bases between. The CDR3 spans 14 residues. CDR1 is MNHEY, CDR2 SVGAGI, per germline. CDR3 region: CASSMIVSNQPQHF. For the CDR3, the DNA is TGTGCCAGCAGTATGATAGTAAGCAATCAGCCCCAGCATTTT.

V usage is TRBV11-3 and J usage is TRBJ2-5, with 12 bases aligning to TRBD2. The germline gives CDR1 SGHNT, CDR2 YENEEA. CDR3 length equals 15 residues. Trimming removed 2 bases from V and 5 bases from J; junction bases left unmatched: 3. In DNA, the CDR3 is TGTGCCAGCAGCTTATCTAGCGGGAGGGTCGAGACCCAGTACTTC. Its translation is CASSLSSGRVETQYF.

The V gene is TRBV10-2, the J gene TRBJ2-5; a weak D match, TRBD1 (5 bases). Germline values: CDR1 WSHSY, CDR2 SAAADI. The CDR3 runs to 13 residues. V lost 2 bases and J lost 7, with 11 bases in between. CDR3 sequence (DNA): TGCGCCAGCAGTGAGGGCAGGGTTGGGACCCAGTACTTC. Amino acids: CASSEGRVGTQYF.

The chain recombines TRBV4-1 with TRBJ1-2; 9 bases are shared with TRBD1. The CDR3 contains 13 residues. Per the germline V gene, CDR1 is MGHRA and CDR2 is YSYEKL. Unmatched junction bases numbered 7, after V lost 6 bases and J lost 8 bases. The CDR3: CASRQTGGRGYTF. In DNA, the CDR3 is TGCGCCAGCAGACAGACAGGGGGACGGGGCTACACCTTC.

CDR3 bases: TGTGCCAGCAGTGGGGGAGCCGGGACAGGGACCACCCCTTACTCTTACGAGCAGTACGTC. Translation gives CASSGGAGTGTTPYSYEQYV. This chain connects TRBV6-1 to TRBJ2-7; TRBD1 aligns across 9 bases. CDR1 MNHNS and CDR2 SASEGT come from the germline V gene. J was trimmed by 4 bases and V by 4 bases; bases with no gene match: 23. The CDR3 is 20 residues long.

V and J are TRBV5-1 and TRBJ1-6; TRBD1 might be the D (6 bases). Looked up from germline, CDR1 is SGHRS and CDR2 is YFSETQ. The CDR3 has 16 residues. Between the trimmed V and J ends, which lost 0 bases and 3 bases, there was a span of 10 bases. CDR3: CASSLGGGFYNSPLHF. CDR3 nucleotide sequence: TGCGCCAGCAGCTTGGGAGGGGGATTCTATAATTCACCCCTCCACTTT.

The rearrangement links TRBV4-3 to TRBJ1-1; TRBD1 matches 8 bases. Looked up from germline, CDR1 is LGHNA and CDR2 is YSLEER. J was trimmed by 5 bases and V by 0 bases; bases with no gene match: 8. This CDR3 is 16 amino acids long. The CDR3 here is CASSQDRAGGGTEAFF. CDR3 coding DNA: TGCGCCAGCAGCCAAGATCGGGCAGGGGGCGGTACTGAAGCTTTCTTT.

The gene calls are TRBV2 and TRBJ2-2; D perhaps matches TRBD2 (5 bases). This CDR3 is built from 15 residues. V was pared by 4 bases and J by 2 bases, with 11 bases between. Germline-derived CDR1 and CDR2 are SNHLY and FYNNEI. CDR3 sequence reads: CASSGSGRNTGELFF. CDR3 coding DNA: TGTGCCAGCAGTGGAAGCGGAAGAAACACCGGGGAGCTGTTTTTT.

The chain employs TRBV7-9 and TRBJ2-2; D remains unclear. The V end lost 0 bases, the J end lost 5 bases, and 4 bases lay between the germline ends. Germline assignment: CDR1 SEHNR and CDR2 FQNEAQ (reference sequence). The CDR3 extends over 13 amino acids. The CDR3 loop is CASSLAGTGELFF. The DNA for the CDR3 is TGTGCCAGCAGCTTAGCGGGGACCGGGGAGCTGTTTTTT.

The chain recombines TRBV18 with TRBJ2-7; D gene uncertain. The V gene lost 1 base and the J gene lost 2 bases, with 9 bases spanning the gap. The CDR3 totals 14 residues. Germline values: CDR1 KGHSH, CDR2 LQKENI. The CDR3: CASSPRTDPYEQYV. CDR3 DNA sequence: TGTGCCAGCTCACCACGGACGGACCCCTACGAGCAGTACGTC.